This TCR beta chain was identified during a study of beta chain features in type 1 diabetes. Every isolated RNA sample was fully reverse transcribed, so sequencing captured expressed TCRB transcripts. TCRdb keeps only in-frame clones here, not all; method: immunoSEQ multiplex PCR. The table records approximately 160,000 clones, around 8.5% of them present only once. V lost 0 bases and J 3 bases, leaving 8 bases between the germline ends. CDR3 length equals 14 residues. CDR1 and CDR2 from the germline V gene are LGHNA and YSLEER. The sequence came from a man aged 18 to 29 in good health. The V gene is TRBV4-3, the J gene TRBJ1-2; D may be TRBD1 (5 bases). The sequencing sample was made of central memory CD4+ T cells from blood. CDR3 region: CASSQDDSYYGYTF. Here the CDR3 DNA reads TGCGCCAGCAGCCAAGATGACAGCTACTATGGCTACACCTTC.